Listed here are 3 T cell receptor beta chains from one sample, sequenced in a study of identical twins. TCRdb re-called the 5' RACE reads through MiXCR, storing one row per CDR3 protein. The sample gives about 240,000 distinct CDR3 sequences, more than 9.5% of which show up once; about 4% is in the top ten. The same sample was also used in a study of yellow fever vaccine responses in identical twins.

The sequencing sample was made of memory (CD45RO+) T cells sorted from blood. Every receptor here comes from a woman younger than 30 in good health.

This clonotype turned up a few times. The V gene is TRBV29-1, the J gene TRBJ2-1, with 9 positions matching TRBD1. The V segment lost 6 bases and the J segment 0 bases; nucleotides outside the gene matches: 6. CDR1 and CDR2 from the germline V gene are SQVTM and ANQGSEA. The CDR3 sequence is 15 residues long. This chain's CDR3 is CSVPGTGSSYNEQFF. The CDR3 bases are TGCAGCGTCCCTGGGACAGGGAGCTCCTACAATGAGCAGTTCTTC.

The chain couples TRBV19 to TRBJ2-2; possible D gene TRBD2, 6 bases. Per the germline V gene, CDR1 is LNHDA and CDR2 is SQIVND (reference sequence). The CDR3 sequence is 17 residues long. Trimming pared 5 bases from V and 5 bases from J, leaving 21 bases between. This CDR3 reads CASSPHPRGGGTGELFF. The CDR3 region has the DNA TGTGCCAGTAGTCCCCACCCCCGGGGAGGAGGGACCGGGGAGCTGTTTTTT.

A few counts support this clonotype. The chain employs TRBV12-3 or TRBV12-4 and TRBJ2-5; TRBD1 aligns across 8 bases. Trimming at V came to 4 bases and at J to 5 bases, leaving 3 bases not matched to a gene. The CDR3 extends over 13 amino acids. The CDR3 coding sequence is TGTGCCAGCAGTTCGAGACAGGGGGAGACCCAGTACTTC. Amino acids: CASSSRQGETQYF.